One T cell receptor beta chain is described in this entry. This record belongs to a study of technical replicates of blood from a handful of donors. V was trimmed by 2 bases and J by 9 bases, leaving 8 bases between them. The CDR3 is 11 amino acids. Germline V gene sequence: CDR1 DFQATT, CDR2 SNEGSKA (reference sequence). Assay: immunoSEQ multiplex PCR; the TCRdb copy retains only in-frame clones and omits some. The sample lists about 59,000 clones; around 97% were seen once. This sequence joins TRBV20-1 and TRBJ1-5; D remains ambiguous. The sequenced sample consisted of T cells isolated from PBMCs. The sequence was collected from a human donor in good health. CDR3 sequence (DNA): TGCAGTGCTAGATCCCATCCGCCCCAGCATTTT. Protein sequence: CSARSHPPQHF.